The rows below give T cell receptor beta chains drawn from one sample of a study of cytomegalovirus exposure and HLA in healthy donors. Clones were sequenced by immunoSEQ multiplex PCR, and TCRdb holds only the in-frame ones, with some missing. In total, the table holds fewer than 100,000 clones. Sequenced material: PBMCs. These receptors all stem from a man aged 50-60 years in good health and CMV-seronegative. The CDR3 runs from the conserved cysteine through the conserved F or W. The order of the fields is J gene, V gene, CDR3 protein.

J gene: -
V gene: TRBV6-6
CDR3 protein: CASSYFHEQYF

J gene: TRBJ2-3
V gene: TRBV5-1
CDR3 protein: CASSEQGVGDTQYF

J gene: TRBJ2-2
V gene: TRBV27
CDR3 protein: CATSPSQGGAPGELFF

J gene: TRBJ1-2
V gene: TRBV5-8
CDR3 protein: CASSLAGVWLNNYGYTF

J gene: TRBJ1-2
V gene: TRBV5-5
CDR3 protein: CASSLVGGIYGYTF

J gene: TRBJ1-5
V gene: TRBV6-5
CDR3 protein: CASSYSYSPSNQPQHF

J gene: TRBJ1-4
V gene: TRBV28
CDR3 protein: CASSSSGQGAGKLFF

J gene: TRBJ2-7
V gene: TRBV6-1
CDR3 protein: CASTQGQGISYEQYF

J gene: TRBJ2-5
V gene: TRBV29-1
CDR3 protein: CSVVASVKTQYF

J gene: TRBJ1-5
V gene: TRBV7-9
CDR3 protein: CASSFQGANQPQHF

J gene: TRBJ1-1
V gene: TRBV5-4
CDR3 protein: CASSLEQGARTEAFF

J gene: -
V gene: TRBV7-2
CDR3 protein: CASSISGSYEQYF

J gene: TRBJ2-7
V gene: TRBV18
CDR3 protein: CASSPLSDRAHEQYF

J gene: TRBJ2-7
V gene: TRBV5-1
CDR3 protein: CASSLAGGSYEQYF

J gene: TRBJ2-1
V gene: TRBV7-9
CDR3 protein: CASSLRQAPNNEQFF

J gene: TRBJ2-1
V gene: TRBV6-5
CDR3 protein: CASRRGVTYNEQFF

J gene: TRBJ2-1
V gene: TRBV10-1
CDR3 protein: CASSDGQNSDNEQFF

J gene: TRBJ1-1
V gene: TRBV9
CDR3 protein: CASSQNREGSASTEAFF

J gene: TRBJ2-7
V gene: TRBV14
CDR3 protein: CASSQDSWTGVYEQYF

J gene: TRBJ1-1
V gene: TRBV10-1
CDR3 protein: CARPKLHRVGGTEAFF

J gene: TRBJ1-2
V gene: TRBV29-1
CDR3 protein: CSVDDRQGFYGYTF

J gene: TRBJ2-7
V gene: TRBV7-9
CDR3 protein: CASSLQAGGAYEQYF

J gene: TRBJ2-7
V gene: TRBV5-1
CDR3 protein: CASSLGSGSYEQYF

J gene: TRBJ2-7
V gene: TRBV6-6
CDR3 protein: CASIRQANSYEQYF

J gene: TRBJ2-1
V gene: TRBV14
CDR3 protein: CASSHLVTNNEQFF

J gene: TRBJ1-5
V gene: TRBV10-3
CDR3 protein: CAIRGDRGENQPQHF

J gene: TRBJ2-2
V gene: TRBV19
CDR3 protein: CASSTQGGIFTGELFF

J gene: TRBJ1-3
V gene: TRBV7-8
CDR3 protein: CASSLFSPSFSGNTIYF

J gene: TRBJ2-2
V gene: TRBV4-1
CDR3 protein: CASSQGPGRNPGELFF